The next 14 T cell receptor beta chains were all read from a single sample in a study of shared clonotypes between healthy human individuals. The assay was immunoSEQ multiplex PCR, and TCRdb's table has in-frame clones only and misses some. The sample shows roughly 1,600,000 clones, 97% to 99% of them seen only once. What was sequenced was naive CD4+ T cells sorted from blood. The subset denotes: CD45RA+ positively selected. The receptor source for this set is a young man in good health.

The rearrangement joins TRBV2 to TRBJ2-3; no definite D call. Per germline, CDR1 SNHLY and CDR2 FYNNEI. This CDR3 region has 14 residues. V lost 4 bases, J lost 2 bases, and 10 bases lay in between. The CDR3: CASSGNLDTDTQYF. CDR3 DNA: TGTGCCAGCAGTGGAAATTTAGACACAGATACGCAGTATTTT.

The J gene is TRBJ2-1, the V gene TRBV7-9; 12 bases are a match to TRBD2. Germline-derived CDR1 and CDR2 are SEHNR and FQNEAQ (reference sequence). The CDR3 contains 15 residues. V shed 5 bases and J 7 bases; nucleotides not matched to a gene: 6. The CDR3 DNA follows: TGTGCCAGCAGCCCCGCTAGCGGGAGGGGGAATGAGCAGTTCTTC. Translation: CASSPASGRGNEQFF.

J is TRBJ2-5 and V is TRBV18, with D possibly being TRBD1 (6 bases). The CDR3 runs to 15 residues. CDR1 is KGHSH and CDR2 is LQKENI in the germline V gene. Trimming shortened V by 1 base and J by 1 base, and 10 bases separated the two germline ends. CDR3 residues: CASSPRVGGQETQYF. CDR3 in DNA: TGTGCCAGCTCACCACGGGTAGGGGGCCAAGAGACCCAGTACTTC.

The chain couples TRBV7-2 to TRBJ1-1, with TRBD1 as a possible D gene (5 bases). V lost 3 bases and J lost 0, with 14 bases in between. Germline V lookup: CDR1 SGHTA, CDR2 FQGNSA. The CDR3 is 16 amino acids. This chain's CDR3 is CASSFPQGGVNTEAFF. The CDR3, as DNA: TGTGCCAGCAGCTTCCCGCAGGGCGGGGTGAACACTGAAGCTTTCTTT.

The V call is TRBV25-1, the J call TRBJ2-3; D remains ambiguous. The CDR3 is 15 residues long. Germline CDR1 reads MGHDK; CDR2 reads SYGVNS. V was cut by 2 bases and J by 2 bases, with 11 bases left in between. CDR3 in amino acids: CASSEPADFTDTQYF. For the CDR3, the DNA is TGTGCCAGCAGTGAACCAGCCGACTTCACAGATACGCAGTATTTT.

V and J are TRBV4-3 and TRBJ2-5; a possible D gene is TRBD2 (5 bases). Trimming left V 1 base short and J 2 bases short, with 11 bases between. This CDR3 contains 15 residues. Per germline, CDR1 LGHNA and CDR2 YSLEER. The CDR3 sequence is CASSQGLERQETQYF. The CDR3 DNA reads as TGCGCCAGCAGCCAAGGTCTTGAGCGGCAAGAGACCCAGTACTTC.

In DNA form, the CDR3 reads TGTGCCAGCAGCTTAGACATGAACACTGAAGCTTTCTTT. Protein: CASSLDMNTEAFF. This chain links TRBV11-2 with TRBJ1-1; D is ambiguous. The CDR3 runs to 13 residues. Germline lookup yields CDR1 SGHAT and CDR2 FQNNGV. The V end lost 0 bases, the J end lost 0 bases, and 2 bases lay between the germline ends.

CDR3 nucleotide sequence: TGTGCCAGCAGCGTAGCCCCTAGGAACGAGCAGTACTTC. It translates to CASSVAPRNEQYF. The chain is built from TRBV9 and TRBJ2-7; D gene unclear. This CDR3 region has 13 residues. The V end was cut by 0 bases, the J end by 5 bases, with 9 bases between. Per the germline V gene, CDR1 is SGDLS and CDR2 is YYNGEE.

This clone occurred once. This chain joins TRBV21-1 and TRBJ2-7; the table's D gene call, TRBD2, was not cross checked with the DNA. TRBV21-1 is listed as a pseudogene. CDR3 length equals 15 residues. The CDR3 sequence is CASSTFPGLLLEQYF. Here the CDR3 DNA reads TGTGCCAGCAGCACCTTTCCGGGACTCCTCTTGGAGCAGTACTTC.

V usage is TRBV5-5 and J usage is TRBJ1-2; D unresolved. Germline assignment: CDR1 SGHKS and CDR2 YYEKEE (reference sequence). This CDR3 comprises 16 residues. V lost 1 base and J lost 0, with 13 bases in between. The CDR3: CASSLTGAPPNYGYTF. For the CDR3, the DNA is TGTGCCAGCAGCTTGACCGGAGCCCCTCCTAACTATGGCTACACCTTC.

V gene TRBV7-9 combines with J gene TRBJ1-4, with a possible D match to TRBD1 (5 bases). The CDR3 consists of 13 residues. Trimming left V 6 bases short and J 8 bases short, with 13 bases between. Germline loops: CDR1 SEHNR, CDR2 FQNEAQ (reference sequence). CDR3 sequence (DNA): TGTGCCAGCAGTCCATGGAAGGGGGAAAAACTGTTTTTT. Protein product: CASSPWKGEKLFF.

In DNA, the CDR3 is TGTGCCAGCAGCGGGAGGGACAGGGTCTACAATGAGCAGTTCTTC. It translates to CASSGRDRVYNEQFF. The J gene is TRBJ2-1, the V gene TRBV28, with D perhaps TRBD1 (9 bases). Germline CDR1 reads MDHEN; CDR2 reads SYDVKM. The CDR3 sequence is 15 residues long. V lost 6 bases and J 3 bases, leaving 15 bases between the germline ends.

The V call is TRBV27, the J call TRBJ2-1; 9 positions agree with TRBD2. The CDR3 loop spans 13 amino acids. Losses at the gene ends were 5 bases for V and 8 bases for J; bases not matched to a gene: 4. The germline V gene encodes CDR1 MNHEY and CDR2 SMNVEV (reference sequence). The CDR3 spells CASSRREGDEQFF. CDR3 nucleotides: TGTGCCAGCAGTCGGCGGGAGGGGGATGAGCAGTTCTTC.

The chain recombines TRBV7-9 with TRBJ2-7; D unresolved. V lost 1 base to trimming and J lost 3 bases, with 16 bases between them. Germline V gene lookup returns CDR1 SEHNR and CDR2 FQNEAQ (reference sequence). The CDR3 is 16 residues long. CDR3 protein: CASSLGSAEPFYEQYF. CDR3 nucleotides: TGTGCCAGCAGCTTAGGGTCGGCAGAACCCTTCTACGAGCAGTACTTC. The full variable domain, in which reference TRBV7-9 and TRBJ2-7 provide the parts outside the CDR3, is DTGVSQNPRHKITKRGQNVTFRCDPISEHNRLYWYRQTLGQGPEFLTYFQNEAQLEKSRLLSDRFSAERPKGSFSTLEIQRTEQGDSAMYLCASSLGSAEPFYEQYFGPGTRLTVT.